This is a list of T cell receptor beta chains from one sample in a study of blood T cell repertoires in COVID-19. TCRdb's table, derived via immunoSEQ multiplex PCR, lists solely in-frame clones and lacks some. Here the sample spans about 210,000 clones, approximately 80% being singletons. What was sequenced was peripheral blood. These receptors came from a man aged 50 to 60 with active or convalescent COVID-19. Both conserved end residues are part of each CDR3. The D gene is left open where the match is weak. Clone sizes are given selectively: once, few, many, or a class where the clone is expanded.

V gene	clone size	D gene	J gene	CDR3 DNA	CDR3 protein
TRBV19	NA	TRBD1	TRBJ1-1	TGTGCCAGTACATTGGGGACCCGGGACAGGGGTAACACTGAAGCTTTCTTT	CASTLGTRDRGNTEAFF
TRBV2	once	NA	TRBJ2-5	TGTGCCACTTCCCGGGGGGCAACTGCTGGCGAGACCCAGTACTTC	CATSRGATAGETQYF
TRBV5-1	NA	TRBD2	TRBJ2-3	TGCGCCAGCAGCTGGGGACTAGCGGGAGGGATCCCAGATACGCAGTATTTT	CASSWGLAGGIPDTQYF
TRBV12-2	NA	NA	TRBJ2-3	TGTGCAAGTCGCTTCCTTCCGCAGTATTTT	CASRFLPQYF
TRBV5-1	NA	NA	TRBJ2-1	TGCGCCAGCAGCTTGGCCGGTCCGAACAATGAGCAGTTCTTC	CASSLAGPNNEQFF
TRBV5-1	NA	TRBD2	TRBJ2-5	TGCGCCAGCAGCGAAGGGACTAGCGGGCCCCCTTCAAACTTC	CASSEGTSGPPSNF
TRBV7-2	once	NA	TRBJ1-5	TGTGCCAGCAGCTCCATGGACAGACCGAATCAGCCCCAGCATTTT	CASSSMDRPNQPQHF
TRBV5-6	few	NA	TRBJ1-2	TGTGCCAGCAGCCTGGGACTTAATCGCTATGGCTACACCTTC	CASSLGLNRYGYTF
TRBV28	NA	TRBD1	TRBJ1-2	TGTGCCAGCAGTTCACAGGGGGTCAACTATGGCTACACCTTC	CASSSQGVNYGYTF
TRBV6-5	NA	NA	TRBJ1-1	TGTGCCAGCAGTTTCGTCCACGGGGTGAACACTGAAGCTTTCTTT	CASSFVHGVNTEAFF
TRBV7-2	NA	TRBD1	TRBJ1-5	TGTGCCAGCAGCCCCACAGGGGGCAATCAGCCCCAGCATTTT	CASSPTGGNQPQHF
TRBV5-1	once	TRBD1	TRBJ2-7	TGCGCCAGCAGCTTAACAGGGGCCACCTACGAGCAGTACTTC	CASSLTGATYEQYF
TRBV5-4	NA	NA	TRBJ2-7	TGTGCCAGCAGCTTGGGCCTAGCTACGAACGAGCAGTACTTC	CASSLGLATNEQYF
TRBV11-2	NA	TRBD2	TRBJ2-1	TGTGCCAGCAGCTTAGATTCTAGCGGGAGGTACAATGAGCAGTTCTTC	CASSLDSSGRYNEQFF
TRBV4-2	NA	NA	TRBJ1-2	TGTGCCAGCAGCCAAGATAACCGGGCGGGCACGAACTATGGCTACACCTTC	CASSQDNRAGTNYGYTF
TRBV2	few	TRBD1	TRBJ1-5	TGTGCCAGCAGTCCTACAGGGGTGTCAAATCAGCCCCAGCATTTT	CASSPTGVSNQPQHF
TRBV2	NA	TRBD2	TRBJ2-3	TGTGCCAGCAGCACTACTAGCGGGGGGTTCAGCACAGATACGCAGTATTTT	CASSTTSGGFSTDTQYF
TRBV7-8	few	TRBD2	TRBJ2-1	TGTGCCAGCAGCTTAACCTCGGGAGGTTCCTACAATGAGCAGTTCTTC	CASSLTSGGSYNEQFF
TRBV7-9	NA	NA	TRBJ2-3	TGTGCCAGCAGCAATCAACTGAGCACAGATACGCAGTATTTT	CASSNQLSTDTQYF
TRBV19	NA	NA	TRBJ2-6	TGTGCCAGCAAAGGACAGCACTCTGGGGCCAACGTCCTGACTTTC	CASKGQHSGANVLTF
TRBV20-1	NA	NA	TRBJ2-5	TGCAGTGCTCCTTACCAAGAGACCCAGTACTTC	CSAPYQETQYF
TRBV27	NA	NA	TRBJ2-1	TGTGCCAGCAGTTTTTCTTCCTACAATGAGCAGTTCTTC	CASSFSSYNEQFF
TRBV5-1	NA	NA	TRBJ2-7	TGCGCCAGCAGCTGGAGCGTAGACTACGAGCAGTACTTC	CASSWSVDYEQYF
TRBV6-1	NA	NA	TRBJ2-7	TGTGCCAGCAGTGAAGGACAGGTTCTCTACGAGCAGTACTTC	CASSEGQVLYEQYF
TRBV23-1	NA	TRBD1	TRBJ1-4	TGCGCCAGCAGTCCCAACAGGGGGCGAAGGTACGAAAAACTGTTTTTT	CASSPNRGRRYEKLFF
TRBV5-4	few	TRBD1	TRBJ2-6	TGTGCCAGCAGCCACCCGGGACAGGGGACCAACGTCCTGACTTTC	CASSHPGQGTNVLTF
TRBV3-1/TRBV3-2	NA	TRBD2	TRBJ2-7	TGTGCCAGCAGCCAAGATTTTAGCGGGAGGGCCGAGCAGTACTTC	CASSQDFSGRAEQYF
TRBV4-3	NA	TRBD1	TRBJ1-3	TGCGCCAGCAGCCAAGGGACAGGCCCATCTGGAAACACCATATATTTT	CASSQGTGPSGNTIYF
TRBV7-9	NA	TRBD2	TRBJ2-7	TGTGCCAGCTCCGGGAGGAGCGCCTACGAGCAGTACTTC	CASSGRSAYEQYF
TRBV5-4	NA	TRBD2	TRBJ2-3	TGTGCCAGCAGCTTGTTCATAGCGGGGGGCCCGTGGGGGCAGTATTTT	CASSLFIAGGPWGQYF
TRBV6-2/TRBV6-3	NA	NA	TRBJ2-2	TGTGCCAGCAGCGAGCCCGGGTTCGCCGGGGAGCTGTTTTTT	CASSEPGFAGELFF
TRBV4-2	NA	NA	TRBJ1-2	TGTGCCAGCAGCCAAGATTTGGCTTCCCCTAACTATGGCTACACCTTC	CASSQDLASPNYGYTF
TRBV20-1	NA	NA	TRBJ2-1	TGCAGTGCTAGTACGCTGGGCGATGAGCAGTTCTTC	CSASTLGDEQFF